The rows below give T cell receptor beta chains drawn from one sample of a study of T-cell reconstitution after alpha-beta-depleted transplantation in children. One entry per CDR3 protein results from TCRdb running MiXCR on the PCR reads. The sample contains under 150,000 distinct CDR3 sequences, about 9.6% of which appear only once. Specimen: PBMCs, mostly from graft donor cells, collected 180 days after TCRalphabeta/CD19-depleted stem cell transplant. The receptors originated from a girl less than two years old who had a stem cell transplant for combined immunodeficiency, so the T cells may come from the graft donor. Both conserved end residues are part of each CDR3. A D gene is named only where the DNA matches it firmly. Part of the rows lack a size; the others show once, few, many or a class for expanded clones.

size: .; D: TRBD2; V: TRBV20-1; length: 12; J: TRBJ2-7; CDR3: CSAAAGSYEQYF; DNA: TGCAGTGCTGCAGCGGGGTCCTACGAGCAGTACTTC
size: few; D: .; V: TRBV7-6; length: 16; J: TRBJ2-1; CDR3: CASSLLVDISYNEQFF; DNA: TGTGCCAGCAGCTTATTGGTGGATATCTCCTACAATGAGCAGTTCTTC
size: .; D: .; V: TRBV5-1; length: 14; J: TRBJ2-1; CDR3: CASSPGTEYNEQFF; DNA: TGCGCCAGCAGCCCGGGCACTGAATACAATGAGCAGTTCTTC
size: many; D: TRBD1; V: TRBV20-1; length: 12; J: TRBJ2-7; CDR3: CSAALDRDEQYF; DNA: TGCAGTGCCGCCCTGGACAGGGACGAGCAGTACTTC
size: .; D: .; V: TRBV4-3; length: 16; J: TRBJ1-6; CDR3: CASSHSWVSYNSPLHF; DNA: TGCGCCAGCAGCCATAGTTGGGTCTCCTATAATTCACCCCTCCACTTT
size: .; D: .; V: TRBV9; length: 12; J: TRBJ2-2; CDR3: CASSALGGELFF; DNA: TGTGCCAGCAGCGCCTTGGGCGGGGAGCTGTTTTTT
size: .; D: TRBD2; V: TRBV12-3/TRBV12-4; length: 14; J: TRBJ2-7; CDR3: CASSSQGTSGRKYF; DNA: TGTGCCAGCAGTTCTCAGGGGACTAGCGGGAGAAAGTACTTC
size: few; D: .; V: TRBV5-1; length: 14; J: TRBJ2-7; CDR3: CASSLLGPSYEQYF; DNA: TGCGCCAGCAGCTTGTTGGGGCCCTCCTACGAGCAGTACTTC
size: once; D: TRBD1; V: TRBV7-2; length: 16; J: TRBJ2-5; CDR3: CASRLGTGGLVETQYF; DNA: TGTGCCAGCAGACTGGGGACAGGGGGCCTGGTAGAGACCCAGTACTTC
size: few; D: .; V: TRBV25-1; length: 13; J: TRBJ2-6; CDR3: CASAVSGANVLTF; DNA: TGTGCCAGCGCAGTCTCTGGGGCCAACGTCCTGACTTTC
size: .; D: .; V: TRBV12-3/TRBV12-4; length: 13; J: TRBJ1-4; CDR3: CASSRRINEKLFF; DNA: TGTGCCAGCAGTCGACGGATTAATGAAAAACTGTTTTTT
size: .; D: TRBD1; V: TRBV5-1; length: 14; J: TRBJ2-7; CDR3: CASSFTGDSYEQYF; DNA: TGCGCCAGCAGCTTCACCGGGGACAGCTACGAGCAGTACTTC
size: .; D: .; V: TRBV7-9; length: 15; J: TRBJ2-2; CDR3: CASSAYRANSGELFF; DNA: TGTGCCAGCAGCGCCTACAGGGCAAACTCCGGGGAGCTGTTTTTT
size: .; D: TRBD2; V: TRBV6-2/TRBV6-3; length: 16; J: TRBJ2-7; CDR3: CASSSGSGMSSYEQYF; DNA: TGTGCCAGCAGTTCCGGTAGCGGGATGAGCTCCTACGAGCAGTACTTC
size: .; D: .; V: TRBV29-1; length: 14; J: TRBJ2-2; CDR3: CSIREKWNTGELFF; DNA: TGCAGCATCCGGGAAAAATGGAACACCGGGGAGCTGTTTTTT
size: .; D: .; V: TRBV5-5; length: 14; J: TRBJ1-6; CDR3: CASSESGAHGPLHF; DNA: TGTGCCAGCAGCGAATCAGGGGCGCACGGGCCCCTCCACTTT